This T cell receptor beta chain originates from a study of cytomegalovirus exposure and HLA in healthy donors. Study-level points and caveats: By HLA locus, TCR association rates varied in a later analysis, with DRB1 showing the most and HLA-C the fewest. CMV antigen specificity was confirmed in vitro for three CMV-associated chains.

About this clone itself: The target antigen is unknown.

PCR employed 60 Vbeta and 13 Jbeta primers. TCRdb keeps only in-frame clones here, not all; method: immunoSEQ multiplex PCR. The sample consists of under 100,000 clones, around 78% of them appearing once. Germline CDR1 and CDR2: LNHNV and YYDKDF (reference sequence). The CDR3 sequence is 13 residues long. Trimming at V came to 9 bases and at J to 1 base, leaving 4 bases not matched to a gene. The V and J genes are TRBV15 and TRBJ2-7, with TRBD1 identical over 9 bases. The material sequenced was PBMCs. The clonotype was recovered from a man aged 18-30 years in good health and CMV-seropositive. This chain's CDR3 is CATGTGISYEQYF. In nucleotides, the CDR3 is TGTGCCACTGGGACAGGGATTTCCTACGAGCAGTACTTC.